This TCR beta chain was documented in a study of monozygotic twins with inflammatory bowel disease. Overall study results and limits: IBD patients exhibited fewer clonotypes shared with other individuals than healthy twins, particularly with disease activity. Treatment differences in immunosuppression may have added variability to the repertoires of patients.

Phlebotomy per donor yielded a single 2.5 ml blood sample. Comment on this clonotype: What it binds is not known.

The germline gives CDR1 MDHEN, CDR2 SYDVKM. The CDR3 runs 15 residues. Both the TCRalpha cDNA and the TCRbeta cDNA were taken through two nested PCRs, lasting about 17 and 10 cycles. TCRdb re-called the 5' RACE reads, yielding one record per CDR3 amino acid sequence without DNA. The sample holds 200,000 to 250,000 distinct CDR3 sequences. The sequenced sample consisted of blood. This sequence originates from a human donor with ulcerative colitis or Crohn's disease, or a healthy co-twin of an affected twin (not recorded which). This chain links TRBV28 with TRBJ2-7; without DNA, the TCRdb call of TRBD1 cannot be checked. The CDR3 sequence is CASSPPPQGSYEQYF.